This T cell receptor beta chain was recorded in a study of shared clonotypes between healthy human individuals. Study context: Used for every donor were three CD4 naive, three CD4 memory, two CD8 naive and one CD8 memory plate.

Naive-designated CD8 cells lacked CD45RO, were positively enriched for CCR7, and omitted terminally differentiated effector memory CD45RA+ cells. Trimming cost V 6 bases and J 1 base; bases outside gene matches: 9. The CDR3 contains 15 residues. CDR1 is SGHAT, CDR2 FQDESV, per germline (reference sequence). Sequencing was performed with immunoSEQ multiplex PCR; in TCRdb, only in-frame clones are kept and a portion is missing. The table lists roughly 2,000,000 clones, 85% to 95% of them singletons. J is TRBJ2-7 and V is TRBV11-1, with TRBD2 identical over 7 bases. Sequenced sample: naive CD8+ T cells from PBMCs. The receptor was derived from a man in his late teens or twenties in good health. Some clones in this sample may be carry-over from other donors' samples. The CDR3 region has the DNA TGTGCCAGCAGTCCGGGTAGCGGGTGGTCCTACGAGCAGTACTTC. Its translation is CASSPGSGWSYEQYF.